The rows below give T cell receptor beta chains drawn from one sample of a study of Tregs in tolerant kidney transplant recipients. Data came from immunoSEQ multiplex PCR; TCRdb stores just in-frame clones and leaves some out. Here the sample spans more than 95,000 clones, roughly 93% being singletons. What was sequenced was CD4+ T cells from blood. The receptor set was obtained from a human donor in good health. The CDR3 runs from the conserved cysteine through the conserved F or W. The order of the fields is clone size, V gene, J gene, D gene, CDR3 protein, CDR3 DNA. The D gene is left open where the match is weak. Some rows have no size entry. The others give once, few or many, or a class for an expanded clone.

NA	TRBV27	TRBJ1-4	NA	CASGRTGGNEKLFF	TGTGCCAGCGGCCGGACGGGGGGTAATGAAAAACTGTTTTTT
NA	TRBV6-5	TRBJ2-7	TRBD2	CASALSGRAYEQYF	TGTGCCAGCGCCCTTAGCGGGAGGGCCTACGAGCAGTACTTC
NA	TRBV11-2	TRBJ2-7	NA	CASSLDRVGEQYF	TGTGCCAGCAGCTTAGACAGGGTAGGCGAGCAGTACTTC
NA	TRBV19	TRBJ2-3	NA	CASSSSPGLLRTDTQYF	TGTGCCAGTAGTTCCTCCCCGGGCCTACTTCGCACAGATACGCAGTATTTT
few	TRBV5-4	TRBJ2-3	TRBD2	CASSLPSGGYDTQYF	TGTGCCAGCAGCTTGCCTAGCGGGGGGTACGATACGCAGTATTTT
NA	TRBV27	TRBJ2-1	NA	CASSTDRLNEQFF	TGTGCCAGCAGCACGGACAGACTCAATGAGCAGTTCTTC
NA	TRBV18	TRBJ1-4	TRBD1	CASSSGQGKGEKLFF	TGTGCCAGCTCATCCGGACAGGGGAAGGGGGAAAAACTGTTTTTT
NA	TRBV5-1	TRBJ1-2	NA	CASSLGTDYGYTF	TGCGCCAGCAGCTTGGGAACGGACTATGGCTACACCTTC
NA	TRBV7-7	TRBJ2-5	TRBD1	CASSLAGTGETQYF	TGTGCTAGCAGCTTAGCAGGGACAGGCGAGACCCAGTACTTC
NA	TRBV29-1	TRBJ2-7	NA	CSVVYGSYEQYF	TGCAGCGTTGTTTACGGGTCCTACGAGCAGTACTTC
NA	TRBV18	TRBJ1-1	NA	CASSPGGGFTEAFF	TGTGCCAGCTCACCTGGTGGGGGCTTCACTGAAGCTTTCTTT
NA	TRBV4-2	TRBJ1-5	NA	CASSQVGQPQHF	TGTGCCAGCAGCCAAGTAGGGCAGCCCCAGCATTTT
NA	TRBV6-5	TRBJ2-3	NA	CASSYSRADTQYF	TGTGCCAGCAGTTACTCGAGAGCAGATACGCAGTATTTT
NA	TRBV7-2	TRBJ1-5	NA	CASSLNRDQPQHF	TGTGCCAGCAGCTTAAACAGGGATCAGCCCCAGCATTTT
NA	TRBV29-1	TRBJ2-5	NA	CSVELLAKVGTQYF	TGCAGCGTTGAATTGTTGGCCAAGGTGGGGACCCAGTACTTC
NA	TRBV5-1	TRBJ2-1	TRBD1	CASSYQSPGTVNNEQFF	TGCGCCAGCAGCTACCAGAGTCCCGGGACAGTAAACAATGAGCAGTTCTTC
NA	TRBV2	TRBJ2-2	NA	CASISGLANTGELFF	TGTGCCAGCATATCGGGACTCGCGAACACCGGGGAGCTGTTTTTT
NA	TRBV19	TRBJ2-7	TRBD1	CASSDRPASEQYF	TGTGCCAGTTCGGACAGGCCTGCTAGCGAGCAGTACTTC
NA	TRBV18	TRBJ2-3	TRBD2	CASSDAGIAGTQYF	TGTGCCAGCTCAGACGCGGGAATAGCGGGGACGCAGTATTTT
NA	TRBV7-6	TRBJ1-3	NA	CASSLGRTYSGNTIYF	TGTGCCAGCAGCTTAGGACGGACCTACTCTGGAAACACCATATATTTT
NA	TRBV29-1	TRBJ1-1	NA	CSVTQQITEAFF	TGCAGCGTAACACAGCAGATCACTGAAGCTTTCTTT
NA	TRBV7-8	TRBJ2-7	TRBD1	CASSLDRIYEQYF	TGTGCCAGCAGCCTGGACAGGATTTACGAGCAGTACTTC
NA	TRBV19	TRBJ2-1	TRBD2	CASSLAGVYNEQFF	TGTGCCAGTAGTCTAGCGGGAGTTTACAATGAGCAGTTCTTC
NA	TRBV5-1	TRBJ1-3	NA	CASSEAASFSGNTIYF	TGCGCCAGCAGTGAGGCTGCGTCTTTCTCTGGAAACACCATATATTTT
NA	TRBV5-5	TRBJ2-1	TRBD2	CASSPVLAAAGIENNEQFF	TGTGCCAGCAGCCCCGTTCTAGCGGCCGCAGGGATCGAGAACAATGAGCAGTTCTTC
NA	TRBV9	TRBJ2-5	TRBD1	CASSRGTGEKETQYF	TGTGCCAGCAGCAGAGGGACAGGGGAAAAAGAGACCCAGTACTTC
NA	TRBV29-1	TRBJ2-7	NA	CSVLQSAALSEQYF	TGCAGCGTTCTACAGTCGGCAGCTTTGAGCGAGCAGTACTTC
once	TRBV6-6	TRBJ1-1	TRBD1	CASSRTGGVNTEAFF	TGTGCCAGCAGTCGGACAGGAGGCGTGAACACTGAAGCTTTCTTT
NA	TRBV6-6	TRBJ1-1	TRBD1	CASSPGTEMNTEAFF	TGTGCCAGCAGTCCCGGGACAGAGATGAACACTGAAGCTTTCTTT
NA	TRBV5-1	TRBJ2-6	NA	CASSLPSSGANVLTF	TGCGCCAGCAGCCTACCCAGTTCTGGGGCCAACGTCCTGACTTTC
NA	TRBV19	TRBJ2-1	NA	CASSIPGDNNEQFF	TGTGCCAGTAGTATCCCAGGGGACAACAATGAGCAGTTCTTC
NA	TRBV29-1	TRBJ2-2	NA	CSVVWAGKLAGELFF	TGCAGCGTTGTTTGGGCCGGGAAGTTGGCCGGGGAGCTGTTTTTT
NA	TRBV4-1	TRBJ2-1	TRBD2	CASSQGGTMIFYNEQFF	TGCGCCAGCAGCCAAGGGGGGACTATGATCTTCTACAATGAGCAGTTCTTC
NA	TRBV25-1	TRBJ1-3	NA	CASRPASGNTIYF	TGTGCCAGCCGGCCTGCCTCTGGAAACACCATATATTTT
NA	TRBV21-1	TRBJ2-7	NA	CASSKGPGGRHEQYF	TGTGCCAGCAGCAAAGGGCCAGGGGGCCGACACGAGCAGTACTTC
few	TRBV19	TRBJ2-5	NA	CASSIEVYQETQYF	TGTGCCAGTAGTATAGAAGTTTACCAAGAGACCCAGTACTTC
NA	TRBV29-1	TRBJ1-1	TRBD1	CSVEPLTGLRGENTEAFF	TGCAGCGTTGAACCCCTGACAGGGTTGAGGGGGGAGAACACTGAAGCTTTCTTT
NA	TRBV1	TRBJ2-1	NA	CTSRQDPIYNEQFF	TGCACCAGCAGACAGGACCCCATTTACAATGAGCAGTTCTTC
NA	TRBV4-1	TRBJ1-2	NA	CASSQGFRDYGYTF	TGCGCCAGCAGCCAAGGGTTCAGGGACTATGGCTACACCTTC
NA	TRBV5-1	TRBJ1-2	NA	CASSLGQNYGYTF	TGCGCCAGCAGCTTGGGACAAAACTATGGCTACACCTTC
NA	TRBV5-4	TRBJ1-5	TRBD1	CASSLDRGFNQPQHF	TGTGCCAGCAGCTTGGACAGGGGATTCAATCAGCCCCAGCATTTT
NA	TRBV11-2	TRBJ2-5	NA	CASSLGTGPEVETQYF	TGTGCCAGCAGCTTAGGTACGGGGCCAGAAGTAGAGACCCAGTACTTC
NA	TRBV5-1	TRBJ2-5	NA	CASSTDRWETQYF	TGCGCCAGCAGCACCGACAGGTGGGAGACCCAGTACTTC
NA	TRBV7-6	TRBJ1-2	NA	CASSLNGQGYGYTF	TGTGCCAGCAGCTTAAACGGGCAGGGGTATGGCTACACCTTC
NA	TRBV13	TRBJ1-2	NA	CASRPLEGNYGYTF	TGTGCCAGCAGACCCCTTGAGGGGAACTATGGCTACACCTTC
NA	TRBV18	TRBJ2-6	NA	CASSPDRSGANVLTF	TGTGCCAGCTCACCTGACAGATCTGGGGCCAACGTCCTGACTTTC